This T cell receptor (beta chain) was identified in a study of shared clonotypes between healthy human individuals. Study-level findings and limits: Tissues were not sampled, only blood, and their repertoires likely differ.

Germline CDR1 and CDR2: SGDLS and YYNGEE. The CDR3 has 15 residues. V was trimmed by 4 bases and J by 4 bases, leaving 16 bases between them. Concerning this clone: Its target is unknown.

TCRdb's copy holds only in-frame clones and misses some; the assay was immunoSEQ multiplex PCR. The sample holds fewer than 400,000 clones, around two thirds seen once. This clonotype originated in a man aged 25 to 40 in good health. Sequencing input: memory CD4+ T cells sorted from blood. Subset defined: CD45RA-negative fraction. This sequence joins TRBV9 and TRBJ2-3, with a possible D match to TRBD1 (5 bases). CDR3 sequence (DNA): TGTGCCAGCAGCCCCTTAGGGGCTCTCGCAGATACGCAGTATTTT. This gives the protein CASSPLGALADTQYF.